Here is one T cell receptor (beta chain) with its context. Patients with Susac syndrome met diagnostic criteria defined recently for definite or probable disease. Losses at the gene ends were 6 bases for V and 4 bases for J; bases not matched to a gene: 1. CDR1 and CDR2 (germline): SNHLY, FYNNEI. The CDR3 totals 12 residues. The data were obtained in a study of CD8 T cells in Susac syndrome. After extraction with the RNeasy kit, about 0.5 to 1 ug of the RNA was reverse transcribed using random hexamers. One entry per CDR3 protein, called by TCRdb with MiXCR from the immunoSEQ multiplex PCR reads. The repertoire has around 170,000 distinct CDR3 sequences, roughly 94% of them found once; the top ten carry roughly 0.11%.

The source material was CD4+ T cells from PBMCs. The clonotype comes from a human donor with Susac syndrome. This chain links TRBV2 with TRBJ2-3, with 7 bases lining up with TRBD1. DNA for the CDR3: TGTGCCAGCAGGGGACAGCCAGATACGCAGTATTTT. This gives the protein CASRGQPDTQYF.